The next 29 T cell receptor beta chains were all read from a single sample in a study of Ad26.COV2.S vaccination and SARS-CoV-2 variants. Treatment in this sample: around 19 received Ad26.COV2.S at low or high dose, single or two shots; 5 received placebo; per-sample allocation not given. Day 63 after the first vaccine or placebo injection was the time point for sampling. The table came from immunoSEQ multiplex PCR; TCRdb's copy has only in-frame clones and leaves some out. The sample yields hundreds of thousands of clones, about nine tenths seen once. This sample comprised peripheral blood, obtained in a trial of Ad26.COV2.S vaccine versus placebo. Source of these receptors: a person between 18 and 59 years old who received the Ad26.COV2.S COVID-19 vaccine or a placebo.

The chain combines TRBV5-1 with TRBJ2-5, with 7 nucleotides matching TRBD1. V lost 0 bases and J lost 1; bases outside the gene matches: 6. The length of the CDR3 is 16 residues. Germline values: CDR1 SGHRS, CDR2 YFSETQ. CDR3 nucleotides: TGCGCCAGCAGCTTGGGGGGGACAGCCCCCCAAGAGACCCAGTACTTC. Encoded protein: CASSLGGTAPQETQYF.

The chain recombines TRBV5-4 with TRBJ1-2; possibly TRBD1 for D (5 bases). V was cut by 0 bases and J by 8 bases, with 11 bases left in between. Germline V gene sequence: CDR1 SGHNT, CDR2 YYREEE (reference sequence). The CDR3 spans 13 residues. CDR3 loop: CASSLEGARGYTF. The CDR3 DNA follows: TGTGCCAGCAGCTTGGAAGGGGCCCGGGGCTACACCTTC.

This rearrangement joins TRBV4-1 to TRBJ1-2; TRBD1 matches 9 bases. The germline CDR1 and CDR2 sequences are MGHRA and YSYEKL. J gave up 2 bases and V 1 base, and 5 bases lay outside the gene matches. This CDR3 comprises 16 residues. The CDR3 bases are TGCGCCAGCAGCCAAGCCAACAGGGGGCTAAACTATGGCTACACCTTC. This sequence encodes CASSQANRGLNYGYTF.

The chain has TRBV5-4 and TRBJ2-1; 9 bases align to TRBD2. The germline CDR1 and CDR2 sequences are SGHNT and YYREEE (reference sequence). The CDR3 is made up of 13 amino acids. J lost 7 bases, V lost 2 bases, and 1 base had no gene match. In DNA, the CDR3 is TGTGCCAGCAGCTTTAGCGGGGGAAATGAGCAGTTCTTC. Its translation is CASSFSGGNEQFF.

This clone was counted only a few times. V gene TRBV9 combines with J gene TRBJ2-7; D possibly uses TRBD1 or TRBD2 (5 bases each). Looked up from germline, CDR1 is SGDLS and CDR2 is YYNGEE. This CDR3 comprises 13 residues. Trimming removed 0 bases from V and 3 bases from J, with 7 bases in between. The CDR3 loop reads CASSVAGSYEQYF. The CDR3 DNA follows: TGTGCCAGCAGCGTAGCAGGGAGCTACGAGCAGTACTTC. The full variable domain, in which reference TRBV9 and TRBJ2-7 provide the parts outside the CDR3, is DSGVTQTPKHLITATGQRVTLRCSPRSGDLSVYWYQQSLDQGLQFLIQYYNGEERAKGNILERFSAQQFPDLHSELNLSSLELGDSALYFCASSVAGSYEQYFGPGTRLTVT.

The chain carries TRBV11-2 and TRBJ2-1, with D possibly being TRBD1 or TRBD2 (6 bases each). Trimming took off 1 base at V and 1 base at J, with 14 bases between the two ends. The CDR3 loop spans 17 amino acids. Germline CDR1 reads SGHAT; CDR2 reads FQNNGV. In nucleotides, the CDR3 is TGTGCCAGCAGCTTAGTCTGGGGGGCCATGTCCTACAATGAGCAGTTCTTC. It translates to CASSLVWGAMSYNEQFF.

The CDR3 protein is CASSLPGGTYEQYF. The CDR3 nucleotides are TGTGCCAGCAGCTTACCAGGGGGGACCTACGAGCAGTACTTC. This rearrangement joins TRBV7-9 to TRBJ2-7; tentative D call: TRBD1 (7 bases). The CDR3 has 14 amino acids. V lost 2 bases, J lost 2 bases, and 10 bases lay in between. CDR1 is SEHNR and CDR2 is FQNEAQ in the germline V gene (reference sequence). The full variable domain, with the rest looked up from reference TRBV7-9 and TRBJ2-7, is DTGVSQNPRHKITKRGQNVTFRCDPISEHNRLYWYRQTLGQGPEFLTYFQNEAQLEKSRLLSDRFSAERPKGSFSTLEIQRTEQGDSAMYLCASSLPGGTYEQYFGPGTRLTVT.

V usage is TRBV6-5 and J usage is TRBJ1-6; tentatively, D is TRBD1 (5 bases). Germline V gives CDR1 MNHEY, CDR2 SVGAGI. This CDR3 is 15 amino acids long. V lost 4 bases to trimming and J lost 7 bases, with 14 bases between them. CDR3 protein: CASSSPLSGNSPLHF. CDR3 bases: TGTGCCAGCAGTTCCCCCCTTTCAGGGAATTCACCCCTCCACTTT.

The chain combines TRBV7-9 with TRBJ2-7, with no clear D. Germline-derived CDR1 and CDR2 are SEHNR and FQNEAQ (reference sequence). The CDR3 loop spans 12 amino acids. V gave up 6 bases and J gave up 4 bases, with 10 bases separating them. The CDR3 region has the DNA TGTGCCAGCAGAGGCCTCTCTTACGAGCAGTACTTC. Its protein is CASRGLSYEQYF. Drawing the rest from reference TRBV7-9 and TRBJ2-7, the complete variable domain is DTGVSQNPRHKITKRGQNVTFRCDPISEHNRLYWYRQTLGQGPEFLTYFQNEAQLEKSRLLSDRFSAERPKGSFSTLEIQRTEQGDSAMYLCASRGLSYEQYFGPGTRLTVT.

V and J are TRBV5-8 and TRBJ2-7; D gene ambiguous. The CDR3 contains 14 residues. CDR1 and CDR2 from the germline V gene are SGHTS and YDEGEE. The V end was cut by 2 bases, the J end by 5 bases, with 14 bases between. The CDR3 protein is CASSFTPGIDEQYF. The DNA for the CDR3 is TGTGCCAGCAGCTTTACCCCAGGAATTGACGAGCAGTACTTC.

The chain combines TRBV9 with TRBJ1-6, with D uncertain. The CDR3 contains 14 residues. Germline lookup yields CDR1 SGDLS and CDR2 YYNGEE. Trimming removed 3 bases at V and 8 bases at J, with 12 bases between. Here the CDR3 reads CASSAAWEDSPLHF. In DNA form, the CDR3 reads TGTGCCAGCAGCGCCGCCTGGGAGGATTCACCCCTCCACTTT.

The chain links TRBV6-5 to TRBJ2-3, with D possibly being TRBD2 (7 bases). The CDR3 is 16 residues long. CDR1 is MNHEY and CDR2 is SVGAGI in the germline V gene. Trimming left V 0 bases short and J 6 bases short, with 16 bases between. The chain's CDR3 is CASSYSRGGARDTQYF. DNA of the CDR3: TGTGCCAGCAGTTACTCAAGGGGGGGGGCCAGGGATACGCAGTATTTT.

The genes are TRBV5-6 and TRBJ2-7; D not resolved. CDR1 and CDR2 (germline): SGHDT, YYEEEE. The CDR3 length is 13 residues. V was cut by 0 bases and J by 5 bases, with 9 bases left in between. As DNA, the CDR3 is TGTGCCAGCAGCTTGGTTTGGGCGGACGAGCAGTACTTC. Its translation is CASSLVWADEQYF.

This chain joins TRBV13 and TRBJ2-7; perhaps TRBD1 as D (5 bases). CDR3 length equals 14 residues. CDR1 is PRHDT, CDR2 FYEKMQ, per germline (reference sequence). The V and J ends lost 1 base and 3 bases respectively, with 10 bases between them. The CDR3, as DNA: TGTGCCAGCAGCTTAGCGCAGGGATACTACGAGCAGTACTTC. Amino acid sequence: CASSLAQGYYEQYF.

The chain couples TRBV5-5 to TRBJ1-2, with 7 positions matching TRBD1. V lost 2 bases, J lost 6 bases, and 10 bases stayed unmatched. CDR1 is SGHKS, CDR2 YYEKEE, per germline (reference sequence). The CDR3 extends over 15 amino acids. The CDR3 reads CASSFLGRGTDGYTF. CDR3 bases: TGTGCCAGCAGCTTCCTCGGCAGGGGGACAGATGGCTACACCTTC.

The chain joins TRBV4-1 to TRBJ1-5; 7 bases are a match to TRBD1. The CDR3 loop spans 15 amino acids. The V and J ends lost 2 bases and 3 bases, in that order; junction bases with no gene match: 4. Germline CDR1 is MGHRA and CDR2 is YSYEKL. The CDR3 sequence is CASSQLTGDNQPQHF. The CDR3, as DNA: TGCGCCAGCAGCCAATTAACAGGGGACAATCAGCCCCAGCATTTT.

The gene calls are TRBV15 and TRBJ1-1; possibly TRBD1 for D (5 bases). The CDR3 is 16 residues long. The V gene's germline CDR1 is LNHNV and CDR2 YYDKDF (reference sequence). V lost 2 bases and J 1 base, leaving 14 bases between the germline ends. CDR3 nucleotide sequence: TGTGCCACCAGCAGACCCTGGACATTTCAGAACACTGAAGCTTTCTTT. Residues: CATSRPWTFQNTEAFF.

The CDR3 sequence: CASSIVRGGEKLFF. The CDR3 nucleotides are TGTGCCAGTAGTATAGTCAGGGGGGGTGAAAAACTGTTTTTT. The gene calls are TRBV19 and TRBJ1-4, with 7 nucleotides matching TRBD1. The CDR3 spans 14 residues. With V trimmed by 1 base and J by 7 bases, 3 bases remained unmatched. Looked up from germline, CDR1 is LNHDA and CDR2 is SQIVND (reference sequence).

The chain recombines TRBV14 with TRBJ2-5; the match to TRBD2 covers 10 bases. The trim removed 4 bases at V and 1 base at J, leaving 18 bases unmatched. This CDR3 is built from 20 residues. The V gene's germline CDR1 is SGHDN and CDR2 FVKESK. CDR3 sequence reads: CASSPTGSGGDLLLQETQYF. The CDR3 DNA sequence: TGTGCCAGCAGCCCCACAGGGAGCGGGGGGGATCTACTACTCCAAGAGACCCAGTACTTC.

This clone has just a few counts. The chain uses TRBV30 and TRBJ1-1; D ambiguous. Germline CDR1 and CDR2: GTSNPN and SVGIG (reference sequence). The CDR3 is 12 amino acids. V shed 0 bases and J shed 7 bases, with 9 bases lying between them. The CDR3 DNA reads TGTGCCTGGAGTGTAGATCGACGTGAAGCTTTCTTT. Translating gives CAWSVDRREAFF.

In its sample, this clone was seen a few times. The chain is built from TRBV5-1 and TRBJ2-5, with D maybe TRBD2 (6 bases). The CDR3 contains 17 residues. Deletions cut 2 bases from V and 1 base from J, with 18 bases between. Germline values: CDR1 SGHRS, CDR2 YFSETQ. The CDR3 is CASSFNKSGVTQETQYF. The CDR3 DNA reads as TGCGCCAGCAGCTTTAATAAGTCGGGGGTGACCCAAGAGACCCAGTACTTC.

This clone rates as medium-sized. V and J are TRBV5-5 and TRBJ2-6; perhaps TRBD2 as D (7 bases). Trimming cost V 6 bases and J 7 bases, with 23 bases left between them. Germline CDR1 is SGHKS and CDR2 is YYEKEE (reference sequence). This CDR3 has 17 amino acids. CDR3 protein: CASNNRGAQILANVLTF. DNA for the CDR3: TGTGCCAGCAACAATCGGGGGGCGCAAATCCTAGCCAACGTCCTGACTTTC.

The chain has TRBV7-9 and TRBJ2-1, with TRBD1 identical over 8 bases. CDR1 is SEHNR and CDR2 is FQNEAQ in the germline V gene (reference sequence). The CDR3 covers 11 residues. Trimming cost V 3 bases and J 15 bases; bases outside gene matches: 4. CDR3 loop: CASSLDREWFF. As DNA, the CDR3 is TGTGCCAGCAGCTTGGACAGGGAATGGTTCTTC.

The chain couples TRBV7-9 to TRBJ2-6, with a tentative D call TRBD2 (6 bases). Trimming left V 9 bases short and J 7 bases short, with 7 bases between. The CDR3 has 11 amino acids. Germline V CDR1 and CDR2: SEHNR, FQNEAQ (reference sequence). The CDR3 nucleotides read TGTGCCAGGGGAGGAGCCAACGTCCTGACTTTC. Translation gives CARGGANVLTF.

The CDR3 bases are TGTGCCAGCAGCTGGGCTGACGTCATCTCTGGAAACACCATATATTTT. This translates into CASSWADVISGNTIYF. The chain carries TRBV13 and TRBJ1-3; no definite D call. Trimming shortened V by 4 bases and J by 0 bases, and 13 bases separated the two germline ends. The germline CDR1 and CDR2 sequences are PRHDT and FYEKMQ (reference sequence). The CDR3 is made up of 16 amino acids.

The rearrangement uses TRBV7-2 and TRBJ2-2, with 10 bases identical to TRBD2. From germline, CDR1 is SGHTA and CDR2 FQGNSA. Losses at the gene ends were 4 bases for V and 1 base for J; bases not matched to a gene: 3. This CDR3 has 16 residues. CDR3 region: CASSSVAGGNTGELFF. CDR3 nucleotide sequence: TGTGCCAGCAGCTCCGTAGCGGGGGGGAACACCGGGGAGCTGTTTTTT.

The chain couples TRBV5-1 to TRBJ2-3, with TRBD1 matching 7 bases. Germline-derived CDR1 and CDR2 are SGHRS and YFSETQ. The CDR3 length is 15 residues. With 4 bases clipped from V and 6 bases from J, the junction kept 11 bases outside the gene matches. CDR3 in amino acids: CASSPGTERWDTQYF. In DNA, the CDR3 is TGCGCCAGCAGCCCCGGGACAGAGAGGTGGGATACGCAGTATTTT.

The CDR3 region has the DNA TGTGCCAGCAGTTACTCGAGGGGGAACTATGGCTACACCTTC. Amino acid sequence: CASSYSRGNYGYTF. The chain combines TRBV6-5 with TRBJ1-2, with D perhaps matching TRBD1 (6 bases). This CDR3 is built from 14 residues. The germline V and J ends were trimmed by 0 bases and 2 bases, with 7 bases remaining between them. Germline CDR1 is MNHEY and CDR2 is SVGAGI.

The rearrangement joins TRBV18 to TRBJ2-3, with 10 positions matching TRBD2. The CDR3 has 18 residues. Per germline, CDR1 KGHSH and CDR2 LQKENI. V shed 1 base, J shed 3 bases, and the junction held 10 bases outside the gene matches. CDR3 sequence (DNA): TGTGCCAGCTCACCACTACCACTAGCGGGGCAGGGGACAGATACGCAGTATTTT. It codes for CASSPLPLAGQGTDTQYF.